A few counts support the clone carrying this TCR beta chain. Antigen specificity is unknown. The CDR3 loop spans 15 amino acids. Deletions cut 3 bases from V and 1 base from J, with 11 bases between. Germline V gene data show CDR1 as SGHDN and CDR2 as FVKESK. This specimen comes from a study of CD8+CD57+ T cells in acquired aplastic anemia. At the level of the study: The study obtained an average of about 3.2 ug of DNA from sorted CD4+ and CD8+ cells. Healthy-donor CD4+ cells averaged approximately 9.8 million reads. Findings and limits, study-wide: Roughly 28 was the count of CD8+ CDR3 sequences that patients shared with controls. A significant difference in CD8+ Simpson's diversity between patients and controls was not found.

TCR beta VDJ combinations and CDR3 sequences were profiled from genomic DNA. Using its own MiXCR run on the reads, TCRdb lists one record per CDR3 protein. The sample lists 120,000 or so distinct CDR3 sequences, 48% occurring once. The V and J genes are TRBV14 and TRBJ2-3, with D hard to call. The sample was sorted CD4+, CD8+, or CD8+CD57+ T cells (not recorded which) from PBMCs. The TCR sequence derives from a human donor in good health, serving as a control. CDR3 protein: CASSQVERRTDTQYF. As DNA, the CDR3 is TGTGCCAGCAGCCAGGTGGAACGACGCACAGATACGCAGTATTTT.